This TCR beta chain was sequenced in a study of CD8 T cells in Susac syndrome. V lost 1 base, J lost 1 base, and 14 bases lay in between. The CDR3 runs to 16 residues. CDR1 is MGHDK and CDR2 is SYGVNS in the germline V gene. An amount of RNA that ranged from about 0.45 to 1 ug was reverse transcribed with random hexamers. The amplification used immunoSEQ multiplex PCR on TCR beta CDR3; it spanned 54 Vbeta and 13 Jbeta. A single record per CDR3 protein comes from TCRdb applying MiXCR to the immunoSEQ multiplex PCR reads. This sample carries some 220,000 distinct CDR3 sequences, roughly 96% of them seen once, and the ten largest clones take around 0.099%.

Material for sequencing was CD4+ T cells from PBMCs. The rearrangement links TRBV25-1 to TRBJ2-7; D is unresolved. The sequence came from a human donor with multiple sclerosis. CDR3 coding DNA: TGTGCCAGCAGTGAATCGTACTCAACTGGGTCCTACGAGCAGTACTTC. Its translation is CASSESYSTGSYEQYF.